A selection of T cell receptor beta chains follows, all from one sample in a study of control samples from healthy donors and cancer patients. Measured with immunoSEQ multiplex PCR; TCRdb has only the in-frame clones, and not every one. The sample comprises under 130,000 clones, approximately 90% of which are singletons, and approximately 19% rests with the top ten. Sequencing was performed on PBMCs. The receptor source for this set is a man between 60 and 75 years old with lung cancer. Both conserved end residues are part of each CDR3. The order of the fields is D gene, V gene, clone size, J gene, CDR3 DNA, CDR3 protein. A D gene is named only where the DNA matches it firmly. The listing skips clone size in some rows; elsewhere it reads once, few, many or a size class.

d_gene: .
v_gene: TRBV5-6
abundance: .
j_gene: TRBJ1-1
CDR3nt: TGTGCCAGCAGCTTGTGGTGGTCTGGCACTGAAGCTTTCTTT
CDR3aa: CASSLWWSGTEAFF

d_gene: .
v_gene: TRBV12-5
abundance: .
j_gene: TRBJ2-3
CDR3nt: TGTGCTAGTGGTTTGGTACGAGATGGGGACCCTTTTCTCACAGATACGCAGTATTTT
CDR3aa: CASGLVRDGDPFLTDTQYF

d_gene: TRBD1
v_gene: TRBV5-6
abundance: .
j_gene: TRBJ2-5
CDR3nt: TGTGCCAGCAGCTACGGGACAGAACTGTACCAAGAGACCCAGTACTTC
CDR3aa: CASSYGTELYQETQYF

d_gene: .
v_gene: TRBV5-1
abundance: .
j_gene: TRBJ1-5
CDR3nt: TGCGCCAGCAGCCCTACCCAGGGAGTCGGTCAGCCCCAGCATTTT
CDR3aa: CASSPTQGVGQPQHF

d_gene: .
v_gene: TRBV27
abundance: .
j_gene: TRBJ2-3
CDR3nt: TGTGCCAGCAGTTTATTGACTCCAGCCGAAGATACGCAGTATTTT
CDR3aa: CASSLLTPAEDTQYF

d_gene: .
v_gene: TRBV7-9
abundance: .
j_gene: TRBJ2-5
CDR3nt: TGTGCCAGCAGCTCTTTAGGCACCGCAAAGGGATGGCAAGAGACCCAGTACTTC
CDR3aa: CASSSLGTAKGWQETQYF

d_gene: .
v_gene: TRBV6-5
abundance: .
j_gene: TRBJ2-1
CDR3nt: TGTGCCAGCAGTAATTTCGGGGCACCTAATGAGCAGTTCTTC
CDR3aa: CASSNFGAPNEQFF

d_gene: .
v_gene: TRBV19
abundance: .
j_gene: TRBJ1-4
CDR3nt: TGTGCCAGTAGTATACCGTACGCAACTAATGAAAAACTGTTTTTT
CDR3aa: CASSIPYATNEKLFF

d_gene: .
v_gene: TRBV7-9
abundance: .
j_gene: TRBJ1-4
CDR3nt: TGTGCCAGCAGGCCGGGAGGCAGATCTAATGAAAAACTGTTTTTT
CDR3aa: CASRPGGRSNEKLFF

d_gene: TRBD1
v_gene: TRBV10-1
abundance: .
j_gene: TRBJ2-1
CDR3nt: TGCGCCAGCGGGACAGGGACCGACAATGAGCAGTTCTTC
CDR3aa: CASGTGTDNEQFF

d_gene: .
v_gene: TRBV4-2
abundance: .
j_gene: TRBJ1-1
CDR3nt: TGTGCCAGCAGCCAAGATTCTGGGCAGGGTGAAGCTTTCTTT
CDR3aa: CASSQDSGQGEAFF

d_gene: .
v_gene: TRBV7-2
abundance: .
j_gene: TRBJ2-1
CDR3nt: TGTGCCAGCAGCTCCCAGACATCTTTAGAGGGCAATGAGCAGTTCTTC
CDR3aa: CASSSQTSLEGNEQFF

d_gene: .
v_gene: TRBV12-5
abundance: .
j_gene: TRBJ1-6
CDR3nt: TGTGCTAGTGCCTCCGACAGGAGAAATTCACCCCTCCACTTT
CDR3aa: CASASDRRNSPLHF

d_gene: .
v_gene: TRBV30
abundance: .
j_gene: TRBJ1-6
CDR3nt: TGTGCCTGGGACGGTCCCTCACCCCTCCACTTT
CDR3aa: CAWDGPSPLHF

d_gene: .
v_gene: TRBV5-4
abundance: .
j_gene: TRBJ1-2
CDR3nt: TGTGCCAGCAGCTTGGGCGTGGCAGGTTGGGACTACACCTTC
CDR3aa: CASSLGVAGWDYTF

d_gene: .
v_gene: TRBV5-1
abundance: .
j_gene: TRBJ2-1
CDR3nt: TGCGCCAGCAGCTTGTATACGCAGGATGAGCAGTTCTTC
CDR3aa: CASSLYTQDEQFF

d_gene: TRBD1
v_gene: TRBV5-1
abundance: .
j_gene: TRBJ1-1
CDR3nt: TGCGCCAGCAGCTTAACAGGGGGAAGGACTGAAGCTTTCTTT
CDR3aa: CASSLTGGRTEAFF

d_gene: TRBD2
v_gene: TRBV18
abundance: once
j_gene: TRBJ2-5
CDR3nt: TGTGCCAGCTCACCAACAAGCGGGGGGTTGGATACCCAGTACTTC
CDR3aa: CASSPTSGGLDTQYF

d_gene: .
v_gene: TRBV5-1
abundance: .
j_gene: TRBJ1-5
CDR3nt: TGCGCCAGCAGCTTAGACAGGAATCAGCCCCAGCATTTT
CDR3aa: CASSLDRNQPQHF

d_gene: TRBD1
v_gene: TRBV27
abundance: .
j_gene: TRBJ2-7
CDR3nt: TGTGCCACCCGGACGATAGACAGGGTCGACGAGCAGTACTTC
CDR3aa: CATRTIDRVDEQYF

d_gene: TRBD1
v_gene: TRBV7-3
abundance: .
j_gene: TRBJ1-2
CDR3nt: TGTGCCAGCAGCTTAACATCGTCAGGGGGAGGCTACACCTTC
CDR3aa: CASSLTSSGGGYTF

d_gene: TRBD1
v_gene: TRBV30
abundance: .
j_gene: TRBJ2-7
CDR3nt: TGTGCCTGGAGTTCGATTGGAACAGGGGGGTACTTC
CDR3aa: CAWSSIGTGGYF

d_gene: .
v_gene: TRBV27
abundance: .
j_gene: TRBJ1-1
CDR3nt: TGTGCCAGCAGTATAAGTAAACAGGGTATTAACACTGAAGCTTTCTTT
CDR3aa: CASSISKQGINTEAFF

d_gene: .
v_gene: TRBV25-1
abundance: .
j_gene: TRBJ2-5
CDR3nt: TGTGCCAGCAGTGAATATTCGGGTTGGAAGGAGACCCAGTACTTC
CDR3aa: CASSEYSGWKETQYF

d_gene: .
v_gene: TRBV5-4
abundance: .
j_gene: TRBJ1-1
CDR3nt: TGTGCCAGCAGCGAAGGGACGATCGGGGACACTGAAGCTTTCTTT
CDR3aa: CASSEGTIGDTEAFF

d_gene: .
v_gene: TRBV6-5
abundance: .
j_gene: TRBJ1-1
CDR3nt: TGTGCCAGCAACCAGAACTTTGTGAACACTGAAGCTTTCTTT
CDR3aa: CASNQNFVNTEAFF

d_gene: .
v_gene: TRBV5-4
abundance: .
j_gene: TRBJ2-5
CDR3nt: TGTGCCAGCAGCAAGCAAGAGACCCAGTACTTC
CDR3aa: CASSKQETQYF

d_gene: TRBD1
v_gene: TRBV18
abundance: .
j_gene: TRBJ2-7
CDR3nt: TGTGCCAGCTCACCGAATGGACAGGGTTTCTCCTACGAGCAGTACTTC
CDR3aa: CASSPNGQGFSYEQYF

d_gene: TRBD1
v_gene: TRBV7-9
abundance: .
j_gene: TRBJ1-4
CDR3nt: TGTGCCAGCAGCTTAGGACCGGGACAGCGTGAAGAACTGTTTTTT
CDR3aa: CASSLGPGQREELFF

d_gene: .
v_gene: TRBV7-9
abundance: .
j_gene: TRBJ1-4
CDR3nt: TGTGCCAGCACCTCAAGGGGGGCCAATAATGAAAAACTGTTTTTT
CDR3aa: CASTSRGANNEKLFF

d_gene: .
v_gene: TRBV24-1
abundance: .
j_gene: TRBJ2-5
CDR3nt: TGTGCCACCAGTGGCCAGACTGGGACCCAGTACTTC
CDR3aa: CATSGQTGTQYF

d_gene: TRBD2
v_gene: TRBV19
abundance: once
j_gene: TRBJ2-3
CDR3nt: TGTGCCAGTAGGAACGCGGGGGGACCCAGCACAGATACGCAGTATTTT
CDR3aa: CASRNAGGPSTDTQYF

d_gene: .
v_gene: TRBV3-1/TRBV3-2
abundance: .
j_gene: TRBJ1-4
CDR3nt: TGTGCCAGCAGCCAAGGTGCTGAAAAACTGTTTTTT
CDR3aa: CASSQGAEKLFF

d_gene: .
v_gene: TRBV6-1
abundance: .
j_gene: TRBJ1-2
CDR3nt: TGTGCCAGCAGTGAAGATGGCAGGGAGGTTTATGGCTACACCTTC
CDR3aa: CASSEDGREVYGYTF

d_gene: .
v_gene: TRBV11-3
abundance: once
j_gene: TRBJ2-5
CDR3nt: TGTGCCAGCAGCTTAGAGGGGACGGGAAAAGAGACCCAGTACTTC
CDR3aa: CASSLEGTGKETQYF

d_gene: TRBD1
v_gene: TRBV7-8
abundance: .
j_gene: TRBJ1-1
CDR3nt: TGTGCCAGCAGCTTAATCCGACAGGGGAGGGCTGAAGCTTTCTTT
CDR3aa: CASSLIRQGRAEAFF

d_gene: TRBD1
v_gene: TRBV11-2
abundance: .
j_gene: TRBJ1-2
CDR3nt: TGTGCCAGCAGGATGACAGGGGTAGAGGGCTACACCTTC
CDR3aa: CASRMTGVEGYTF

d_gene: .
v_gene: TRBV5-1
abundance: .
j_gene: TRBJ1-4
CDR3nt: TGCGCCAGCAGCTCCCAGGATAATGAAAAACTGTTTTTT
CDR3aa: CASSSQDNEKLFF

d_gene: TRBD2
v_gene: TRBV5-1
abundance: .
j_gene: TRBJ2-2
CDR3nt: TGCGCCAGCAGCTTGACTAGCGGGGGAACGAACACCGGGGAGCTGTTTTTT
CDR3aa: CASSLTSGGTNTGELFF

d_gene: TRBD1
v_gene: TRBV5-4
abundance: .
j_gene: TRBJ2-2
CDR3nt: TGTGCCAGCAGCCCCGGGACAGGGAGAGCCGGGGAGCTGTTTTTT
CDR3aa: CASSPGTGRAGELFF

d_gene: .
v_gene: TRBV7-9
abundance: .
j_gene: TRBJ1-2
CDR3nt: TGTGCCAGCGAAGGAGAGGGCTACACCTTC
CDR3aa: CASEGEGYTF

d_gene: .
v_gene: TRBV7-6
abundance: .
j_gene: TRBJ1-1
CDR3nt: TGTGCCAGCAGCTTAGCAATTGGACAGCTGAACACTGAAGCTTTCTTT
CDR3aa: CASSLAIGQLNTEAFF

d_gene: .
v_gene: TRBV7-6
abundance: .
j_gene: TRBJ1-4
CDR3nt: TGTGCCAGCAGCTTCGGGGAAAAACTGTTTTTT
CDR3aa: CASSFGEKLFF